This TCR beta chain emerged from a study of T cell changes during pregnancy in multiple sclerosis. Trimming took 5 bases from V and 5 from J, leaving 12 bases between them. Per the germline V gene, CDR1 is SQVTM and CDR2 is ANQGSEA. CDR3 size: 13 residues. The method was immunoSEQ multiplex PCR; TCRdb's version includes in-frame clones alone and lacks a portion of them. The table has more than 90,000 clones, 80% to 95% seen once; the top ten hold approximately 3.4%. The source material was peripheral blood, sampled in the second trimester of pregnancy. This TCR was recovered from a female donor with multiple sclerosis, enrolled in a pregnancy study. The rearrangement links TRBV29-1 to TRBJ2-2, with D perhaps matching TRBD1 (6 bases). The CDR3 sequence is CSVITGWTGELFF. The CDR3 coding sequence is TGCAGCGTTATAACAGGGTGGACCGGGGAGCTGTTTTTT.